One sample yielded the 15 T cell receptor beta chains listed below, sequenced in a study of cytomegalovirus exposure and HLA in healthy donors. Researchers ran the PCR with 60 Vbeta and 13 Jbeta primers. The protocol was immunoSEQ multiplex PCR, while the TCRdb copy is restricted to in-frame clones and leaves out a portion. The sample contains approximately 210,000 clones, roughly 82% of which appear only once. Sequencing was done on a sample of PBMCs. These receptors all stem from a man aged 35 to 55 in good health and CMV-seropositive.

This chain connects TRBV14 to TRBJ1-1, with 8 bases that match TRBD1. V was pared by 0 bases and J by 9 bases, with 12 bases of the junction left unmatched. The CDR3 spans 16 residues. Germline lookup yields CDR1 SGHDN and CDR2 FVKESK. The CDR3 DNA is TGTGCCAGCAGCCAAGACGGGACAGGCCCCAGCAGGCAAGCTTTCTTT. It is translated as CASSQDGTGPSRQAFF.

This chain links TRBV9 with TRBJ2-1; 9 nucleotides match TRBD2. The germline gives CDR1 SGDLS, CDR2 YYNGEE. The CDR3 loop spans 16 amino acids. V shed 0 bases and J 9 bases; nucleotides not matched to a gene: 10. CDR3 sequence: CASSVGGVAGAGEQFF. The DNA for the CDR3 is TGTGCCAGCAGCGTAGGCGGCGTAGCGGGAGCTGGTGAGCAGTTCTTC.

This chain links TRBV10-3 with TRBJ1-1; 7 nucleotides line up with TRBD1. With 6 bases clipped from V and 3 bases from J, the junction kept 4 bases outside the gene matches. Germline CDR1 ENHRY, CDR2 SYGVKD. The CDR3 is 13 amino acids. CDR3 bases: TGTGCCATCAGCCAAACAGGGGACACTGAAGCTTTCTTT. Its protein is CAISQTGDTEAFF.

The V gene is TRBV9, the J gene TRBJ2-1; 10 bases line up with TRBD2. The CDR3 extends over 15 amino acids. The J segment lost 10 bases and the V segment lost 3 bases, leaving 10 bases of the junction unmatched. Germline CDR1 is SGDLS and CDR2 is YYNGEE. The CDR3 DNA is TGTGCCAGCAGCGAGCGGGAGGGCCGGGAGTGGGAGCAGTTCTTC. Translating gives CASSEREGREWEQFF.

This rearrangement joins TRBV27 to TRBJ2-7, with a weak D call TRBD2 (6 bases). Germline values: CDR1 MNHEY, CDR2 SMNVEV (reference sequence). V was trimmed by 5 bases and J by 6 bases, leaving 11 bases between them. This CDR3 spans 12 amino acids. The CDR3 is CASSTRAGEQYV. In DNA, the CDR3 is TGTGCCAGCAGTACGCGAGCGGGCGAGCAGTACGTC.

V and J are TRBV30 and TRBJ2-1; the D gene is possibly TRBD2 (6 bases). The V gene's germline CDR1 is GTSNPN and CDR2 SVGIG (reference sequence). Trimming took 5 bases from V and 2 from J, leaving 7 bases between them. The CDR3 sequence is 12 residues long. The CDR3 spells CAWGEAYNEQFF. In nucleotides, the CDR3 is TGTGCCTGGGGGGAGGCCTACAATGAGCAGTTCTTC.

In its sample, this clone was seen a few times. The chain couples TRBV6-6 to TRBJ2-7, with no clear D. This CDR3 is 14 amino acids long. Germline-derived CDR1 and CDR2 are MNHNY and SVGAGI (reference sequence). V was pared by 0 bases and J by 7 bases, with 13 bases between. The CDR3 loop reads CASSYSTLRGEQYV. The CDR3 nucleotides read TGTGCCAGCAGTTACTCGACGTTACGTGGAGAGCAGTACGTC.

This clone was recorded once. The chain links TRBV5-1 to TRBJ1-2, with 7 bases lining up with TRBD1. The trim removed 4 bases at V and 4 bases at J, leaving 7 bases unmatched. This CDR3 has 14 amino acids. The germline gives CDR1 SGHRS, CDR2 YFSETQ. CDR3 bases: TGCGCCAGCAGCACCCCGGGACAGACCTATGGCTACACCTTC. It yields the protein CASSTPGQTYGYTF.

The rearrangement links TRBV7-6 to TRBJ2-7; TRBD2 matches 9 bases. The length of the CDR3 is 15 residues. Germline V gene lookup returns CDR1 SGHVS and CDR2 FNYEAQ. Germline trimming cut 3 bases from V and 1 base from J; bases unmatched to any gene: 4. Written as DNA, the CDR3 is TGTGCCAGCAGCTTCACTAGCGGGCCATCCTACGAGCAGTACTTC. Translation: CASSFTSGPSYEQYF.

The chain carries TRBV10-3 and TRBJ2-3; 12 bases line up with TRBD2. With 7 bases clipped from V and 5 bases from J, the junction kept 7 bases outside the gene matches. There are 15 residues in the CDR3. Germline V gene data show CDR1 as ENHRY and CDR2 as SYGVKD. The CDR3 coding sequence is TGTGCCATCAAGAGACTAGCGGGAGCCGGAGATACGCAGTATTTT. Its translation is CAIKRLAGAGDTQYF.

As DNA, the CDR3 is TGCGCCAGCAGCTTGGCGGGGTACATTCAGTACTTC. This codes for CASSLAGYIQYF. The chain joins TRBV5-1 to TRBJ2-4, with D tentatively TRBD2 (5 bases). The CDR3 is made up of 12 amino acids. V was pared by 0 bases and J by 8 bases, with 6 bases between. Looked up from germline, CDR1 is SGHRS and CDR2 is YFSETQ.

This chain joins TRBV7-9 and TRBJ2-5, with 9 bases lining up with TRBD2. Germline CDR1 SEHNR, CDR2 FQNEAQ (reference sequence). V was clipped by 6 bases and J by 1 base; unmatched bases: 15. There are 18 residues in the CDR3. CDR3 amino acids: CASSPMPVLSGSQETQYF. DNA for the CDR3: TGTGCCAGCAGTCCCATGCCCGTGCTTAGCGGGAGCCAAGAGACCCAGTACTTC.

V is TRBV29-1 and J is TRBJ1-1; TRBD1 aligns across 7 bases. The length of the CDR3 is 13 residues. With V trimmed by 1 base and J by 7 bases, 6 bases remained unmatched. Germline loops: CDR1 SQVTM, CDR2 ANQGSEA. The CDR3 spells CSVEGTGLVEAFF. DNA of the CDR3: TGCAGCGTTGAAGGGACAGGCCTGGTTGAAGCTTTCTTT.

The CDR3 DNA sequence: TGTGCCAGCAGCTCGTTTGGGACAGGGGATGGGAATGAGCAGTTCTTC. Its translation is CASSSFGTGDGNEQFF. This chain uses TRBV9 with TRBJ2-1; 10 bases match TRBD1. The V gene's germline CDR1 is SGDLS and CDR2 YYNGEE. This CDR3 has 16 amino acids. Trimming removed 4 bases from V and 7 bases from J; junction bases left unmatched: 11.

This chain links TRBV6-1 with TRBJ2-1; unclear D gene. V lost 2 bases and J lost 8, with 10 bases in between. The germline V gene has CDR1 MNHNS and CDR2 SASEGT. The CDR3 contains 13 residues. CDR3 DNA sequence: TGTGCCAGCAGTGAACCCTCTAGAGATGAGCAGTTCTTC. As protein: CASSEPSRDEQFF.